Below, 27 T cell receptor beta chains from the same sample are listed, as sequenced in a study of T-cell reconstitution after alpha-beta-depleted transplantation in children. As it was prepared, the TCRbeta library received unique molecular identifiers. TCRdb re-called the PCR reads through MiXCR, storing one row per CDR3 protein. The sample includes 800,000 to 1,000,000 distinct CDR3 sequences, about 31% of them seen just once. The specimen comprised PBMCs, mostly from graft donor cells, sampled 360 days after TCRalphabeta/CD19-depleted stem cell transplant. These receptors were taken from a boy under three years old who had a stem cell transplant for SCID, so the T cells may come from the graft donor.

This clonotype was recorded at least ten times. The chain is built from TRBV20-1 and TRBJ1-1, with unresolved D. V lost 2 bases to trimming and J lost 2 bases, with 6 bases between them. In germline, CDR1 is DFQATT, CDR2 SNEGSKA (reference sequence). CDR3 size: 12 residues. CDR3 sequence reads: CSARRANTEAFF. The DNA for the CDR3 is TGCAGTGCTAGACGAGCTAACACTGAAGCTTTCTTT.

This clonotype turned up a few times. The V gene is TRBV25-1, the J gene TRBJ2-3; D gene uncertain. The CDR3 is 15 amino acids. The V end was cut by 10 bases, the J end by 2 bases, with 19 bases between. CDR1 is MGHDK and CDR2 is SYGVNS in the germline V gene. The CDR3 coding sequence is TGTGCCACCGCGCAACCATCTCTTGCCACAGATACGCAGTATTTT. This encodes CATAQPSLATDTQYF.

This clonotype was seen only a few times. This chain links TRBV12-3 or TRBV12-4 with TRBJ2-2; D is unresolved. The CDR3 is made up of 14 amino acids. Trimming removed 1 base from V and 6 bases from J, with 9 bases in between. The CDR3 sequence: CASSLGRYPGELFF. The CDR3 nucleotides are TGTGCCAGCAGTTTAGGCAGGTACCCCGGGGAGCTGTTTTTT.

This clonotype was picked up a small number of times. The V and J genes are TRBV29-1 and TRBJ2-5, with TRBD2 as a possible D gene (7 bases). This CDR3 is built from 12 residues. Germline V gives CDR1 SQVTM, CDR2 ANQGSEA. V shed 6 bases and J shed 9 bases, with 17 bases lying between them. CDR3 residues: CSVGALRGAQYF. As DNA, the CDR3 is TGCAGCGTGGGGGCCCTCCGGGGGGCCCAGTACTTC.

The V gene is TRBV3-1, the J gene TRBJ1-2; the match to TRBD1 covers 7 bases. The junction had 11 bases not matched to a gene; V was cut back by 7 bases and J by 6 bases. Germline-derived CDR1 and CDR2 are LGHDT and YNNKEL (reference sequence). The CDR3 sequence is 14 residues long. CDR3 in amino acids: CASTKNQGGDGYTF. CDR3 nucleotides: TGTGCCAGCACCAAGAACCAGGGGGGCGATGGCTACACCTTC.

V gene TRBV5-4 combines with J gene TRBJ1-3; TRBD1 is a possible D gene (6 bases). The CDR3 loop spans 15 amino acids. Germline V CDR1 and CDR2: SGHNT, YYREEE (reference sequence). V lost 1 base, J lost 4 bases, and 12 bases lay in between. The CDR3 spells CASSLFADSGNTIYF. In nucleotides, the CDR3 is TGTGCCAGCAGCTTGTTTGCGGACAGCGGAAACACCATATATTTT.

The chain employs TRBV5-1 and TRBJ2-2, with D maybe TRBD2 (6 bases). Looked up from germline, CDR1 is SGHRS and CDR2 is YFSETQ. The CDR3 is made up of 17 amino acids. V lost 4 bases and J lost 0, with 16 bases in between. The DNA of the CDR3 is TGCGCCAGCAGCCCCCCGTCGGGGGTGTCGAACACCGGGGAGCTGTTTTTT. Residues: CASSPPSGVSNTGELFF.

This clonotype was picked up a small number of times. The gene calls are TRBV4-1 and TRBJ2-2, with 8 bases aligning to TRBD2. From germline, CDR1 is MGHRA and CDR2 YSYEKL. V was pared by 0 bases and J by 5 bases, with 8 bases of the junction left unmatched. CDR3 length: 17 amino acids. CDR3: CASSQDGGLEVTGELFF. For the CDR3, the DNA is TGCGCCAGCAGCCAAGATGGGGGACTAGAGGTTACCGGGGAGCTGTTTTTT.

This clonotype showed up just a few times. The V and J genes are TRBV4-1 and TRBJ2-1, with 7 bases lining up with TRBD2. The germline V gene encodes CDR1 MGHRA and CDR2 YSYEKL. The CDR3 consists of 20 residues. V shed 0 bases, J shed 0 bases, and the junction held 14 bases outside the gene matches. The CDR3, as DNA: TGCGCCAGCAGCCAAGATCGGGCGTGGGAGGGCCCCTTCTCCTACAATGAGCAGTTCTTC. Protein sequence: CASSQDRAWEGPFSYNEQFF.

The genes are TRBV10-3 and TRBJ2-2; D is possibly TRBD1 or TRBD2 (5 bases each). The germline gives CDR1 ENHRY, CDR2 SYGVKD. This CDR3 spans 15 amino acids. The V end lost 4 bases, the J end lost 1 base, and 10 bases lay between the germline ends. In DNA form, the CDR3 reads TGTGCCATCAGTGGGGGGATTAAGAACACCGGGGAGCTGTTTTTT. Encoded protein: CAISGGIKNTGELFF.

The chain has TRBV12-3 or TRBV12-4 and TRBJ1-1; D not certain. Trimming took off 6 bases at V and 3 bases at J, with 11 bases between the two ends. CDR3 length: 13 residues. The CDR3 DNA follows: TGTGCCAGCAGCTATACCGGGTACACTGAAGCTTTCTTT. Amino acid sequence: CASSYTGYTEAFF.

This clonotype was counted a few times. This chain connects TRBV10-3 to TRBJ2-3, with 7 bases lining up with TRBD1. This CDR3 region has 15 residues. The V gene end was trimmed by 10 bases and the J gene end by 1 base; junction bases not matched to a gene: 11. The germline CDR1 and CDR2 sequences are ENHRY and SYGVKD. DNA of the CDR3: TGTGCCACCGGAGAGGGGGCGCGGGGCACAGATACGCAGTATTTT. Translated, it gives CATGEGARGTDTQYF.

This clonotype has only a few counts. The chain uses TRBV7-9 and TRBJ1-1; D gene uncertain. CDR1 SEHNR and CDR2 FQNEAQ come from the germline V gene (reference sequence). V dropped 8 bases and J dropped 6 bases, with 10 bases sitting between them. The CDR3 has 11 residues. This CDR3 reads CASRGLAEAFF. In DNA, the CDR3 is TGTGCCAGCCGCGGGTTGGCTGAAGCTTTCTTT.

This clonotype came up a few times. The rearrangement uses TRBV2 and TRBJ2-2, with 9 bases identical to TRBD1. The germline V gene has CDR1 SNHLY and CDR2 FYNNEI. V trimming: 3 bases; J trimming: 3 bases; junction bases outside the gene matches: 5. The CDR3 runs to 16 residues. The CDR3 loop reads CASSEMGQGDTGELFF. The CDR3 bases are TGTGCCAGCAGTGAGATGGGACAGGGAGACACCGGGGAGCTGTTTTTT.

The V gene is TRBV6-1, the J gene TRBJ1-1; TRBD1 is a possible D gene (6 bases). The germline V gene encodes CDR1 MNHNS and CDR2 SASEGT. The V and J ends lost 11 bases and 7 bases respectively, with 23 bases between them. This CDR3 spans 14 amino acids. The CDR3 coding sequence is TGTGCCGGCCACCGGGACACCGCTACTTTTGAAGCTTTCTTT. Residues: CAGHRDTATFEAFF.

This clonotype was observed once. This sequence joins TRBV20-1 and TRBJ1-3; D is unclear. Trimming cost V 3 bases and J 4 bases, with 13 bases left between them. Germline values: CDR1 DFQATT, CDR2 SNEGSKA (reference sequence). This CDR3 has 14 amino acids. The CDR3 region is CSASGRYLGNTIYF. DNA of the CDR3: TGCAGTGCTAGCGGCAGATACCTAGGAAACACCATATATTTT.

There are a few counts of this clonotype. CDR3: CSAPPQGTVYGYTF. CDR3 DNA: TGCAGTGCCCCCCCTCAGGGCACTGTCTATGGCTACACCTTC. The chain links TRBV20-1 to TRBJ1-2; the D gene is possibly TRBD1 (5 bases). The germline gives CDR1 DFQATT, CDR2 SNEGSKA (reference sequence). V lost 6 bases and J 4 bases, leaving 18 bases between the germline ends. The CDR3 is made up of 14 amino acids.

CDR3 residues: CASSKGTSGGSEQYF. The CDR3 bases are TGTGCCAGCAGTAAAGGGACTAGCGGGGGGTCCGAGCAGTACTTC. The J gene is TRBJ2-7, the V gene TRBV12-3 or TRBV12-4, with 15 bases lining up with TRBD2. V lost 5 bases, J lost 6 bases, and 5 bases stayed unmatched. The CDR3 covers 15 residues.

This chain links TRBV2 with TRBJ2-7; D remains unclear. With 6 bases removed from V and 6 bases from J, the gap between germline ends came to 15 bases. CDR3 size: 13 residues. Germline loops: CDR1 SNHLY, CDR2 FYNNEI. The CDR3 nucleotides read TGTGCCAGCAGGTCGGGCCAGCGAACCGAGCAGTACTTC. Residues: CASRSGQRTEQYF. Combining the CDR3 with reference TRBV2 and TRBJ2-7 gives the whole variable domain EPEVTQTPSHQVTQMGQEVILRCVPISNHLYFYWYRQILGQKVEFLVSFYNNEISEKSEIFDDQFSVERPDGSNFTLKIRSTKLEDSAMYFCASRSGQRTEQYFGPGTRLTVT.

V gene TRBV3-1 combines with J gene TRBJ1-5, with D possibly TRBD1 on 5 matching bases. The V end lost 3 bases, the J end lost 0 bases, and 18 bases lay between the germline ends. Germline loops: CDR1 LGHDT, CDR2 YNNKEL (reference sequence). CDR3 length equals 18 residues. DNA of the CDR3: TGTGCCAGCAGCCAGGAAGGGACCGTTTTAAATAGCAATCAGCCCCAGCATTTT. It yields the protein CASSQEGTVLNSNQPQHF.

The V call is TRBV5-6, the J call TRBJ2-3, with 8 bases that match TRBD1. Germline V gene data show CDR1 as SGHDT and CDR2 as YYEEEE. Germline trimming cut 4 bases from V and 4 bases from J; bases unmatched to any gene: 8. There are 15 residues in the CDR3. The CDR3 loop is CASSPGTGSSDTQYF. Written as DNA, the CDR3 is TGTGCCAGCAGCCCAGGGACAGGATCTTCAGATACGCAGTATTTT.

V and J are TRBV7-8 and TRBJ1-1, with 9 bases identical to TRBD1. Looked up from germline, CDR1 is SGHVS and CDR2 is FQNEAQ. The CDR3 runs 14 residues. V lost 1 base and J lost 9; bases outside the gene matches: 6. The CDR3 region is CASSLGTGEFQAFF. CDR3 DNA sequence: TGTGCCAGCAGCTTAGGGACAGGGGAATTTCAAGCTTTCTTT.

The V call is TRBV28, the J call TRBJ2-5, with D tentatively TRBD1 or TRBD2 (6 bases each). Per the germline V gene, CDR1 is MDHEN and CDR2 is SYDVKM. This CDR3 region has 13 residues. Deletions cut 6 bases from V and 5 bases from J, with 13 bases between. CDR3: CASSAGGRETQYF. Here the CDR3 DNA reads TGTGCCAGCAGCGCTGGGGGGCGGGAGACCCAGTACTTC.

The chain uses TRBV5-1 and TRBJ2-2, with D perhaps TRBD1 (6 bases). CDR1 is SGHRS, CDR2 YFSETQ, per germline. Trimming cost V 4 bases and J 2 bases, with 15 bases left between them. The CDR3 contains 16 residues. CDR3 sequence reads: CASSPRGDTNTGELFF. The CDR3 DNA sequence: TGCGCCAGCAGCCCACGTGGGGACACCAACACCGGGGAGCTGTTTTTT.

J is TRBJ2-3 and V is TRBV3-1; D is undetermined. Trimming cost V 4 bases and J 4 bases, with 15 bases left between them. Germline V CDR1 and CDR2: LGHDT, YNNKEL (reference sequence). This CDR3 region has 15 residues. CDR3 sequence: CASSPRYIRPDTQYF. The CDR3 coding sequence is TGTGCCAGCAGCCCCCGGTACATCAGGCCAGATACGCAGTATTTT.

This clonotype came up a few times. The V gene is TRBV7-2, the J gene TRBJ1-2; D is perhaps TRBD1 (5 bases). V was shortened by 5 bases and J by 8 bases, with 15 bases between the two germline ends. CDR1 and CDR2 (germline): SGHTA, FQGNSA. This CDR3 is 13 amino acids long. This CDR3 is CASSPTTVIGYTF. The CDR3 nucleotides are TGTGCCAGCAGCCCAACGACAGTGATAGGCTACACCTTC.

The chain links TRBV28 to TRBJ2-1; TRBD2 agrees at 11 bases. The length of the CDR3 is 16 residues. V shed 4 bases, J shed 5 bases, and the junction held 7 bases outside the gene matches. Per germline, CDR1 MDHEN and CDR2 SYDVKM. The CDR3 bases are TGTGCCAGCAGTTACTGGTCGACTAGCGGGGACAATGAGCAGTTCTTC. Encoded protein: CASSYWSTSGDNEQFF.